This T cell receptor beta chain was identified during a study of blood T cell repertoires in COVID-19. Study overall: Acute and convalescent COVID-19 specimens originated in the United States, Italy and Spain. T cells, B-cell-depleted T cells, or PBMCs provided the cDNA or gDNA that served as material.

In germline, CDR1 is LNHDA, CDR2 SQIVND (reference sequence). The CDR3 length is 13 residues. Trimming cost V 11 bases and J 4 bases, with 17 bases left between them. In the authors' workflow: Quantification of nucleated cells was approximated via reference gene primer amplification. The repertoire was sequenced with immunoSEQ multiplex PCR; TCRdb's copy has only in-frame clones and lacks some. From that table come the V and J calls and clone size; the DNA was used to work out D and trimming. The sample yields 50,000 to 70,000 clones, 60% to 80% seen once. The sample taken for sequencing was peripheral blood. The clonotype originates from a man between 60 and 75 years old with acute or convalescent COVID-19. The V gene is TRBV19, the J gene TRBJ1-2, with D unclear. CDR3 region: CASKVGGLYGYTF. For the CDR3, the DNA is TGTGCCTCCAAAGTAGGTGGGCTCTATGGCTACACCTTC.